The clone carrying this TCR beta chain was observed a single time. Antigen: not known. The source of the sample is a study of blood T cells in healthy people across ages. Study-level information: About one barcoded beta molecule per two T cells was the capture yield of template switching. Study-level points and caveats: Higher diversity and more naive CD4+ cells were features of long-lived donors, compared to aged donors.

The authors ran a second PCR of about 6 to 11 cycles using a sample-barcoded 5' primer and a J-beta primer mix. TCRdb recomputed calls from the 5' RACE reads with MiXCR, one row per CDR3 protein. The data contain about 680,000 distinct CDR3 sequences, roughly 49% of them singletons. The CDR3 runs 16 residues. The junction had 12 bases not matched to a gene; V was cut back by 5 bases and J by 3 bases. CDR1 and CDR2 (germline): SGHTA, FQGNSA. The chain carries TRBV7-2 and TRBJ2-7; 8 nucleotides agree with TRBD1. Sequencing was performed on blood. This TCR came from a woman between 55 and 75 years old in good health. The CDR3 DNA reads as TGTGCCAGCAGCGAAAGAGGGGGGACAGGCCTCTACGAGCAGTACTTC. It translates to CASSERGGTGLYEQYF.